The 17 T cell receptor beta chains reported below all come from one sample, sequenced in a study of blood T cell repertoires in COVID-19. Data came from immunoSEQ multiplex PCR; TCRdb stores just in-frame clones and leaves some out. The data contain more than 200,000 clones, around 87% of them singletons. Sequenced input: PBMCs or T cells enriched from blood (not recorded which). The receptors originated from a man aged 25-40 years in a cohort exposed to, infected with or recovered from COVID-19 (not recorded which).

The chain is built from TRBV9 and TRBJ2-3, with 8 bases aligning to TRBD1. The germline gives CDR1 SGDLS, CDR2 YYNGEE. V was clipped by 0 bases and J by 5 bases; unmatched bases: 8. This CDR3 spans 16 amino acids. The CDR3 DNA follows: TGTGCCAGCAGCGTAGAGCCCGGGACAGGCGGAGATACGCAGTATTTT. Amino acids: CASSVEPGTGGDTQYF.

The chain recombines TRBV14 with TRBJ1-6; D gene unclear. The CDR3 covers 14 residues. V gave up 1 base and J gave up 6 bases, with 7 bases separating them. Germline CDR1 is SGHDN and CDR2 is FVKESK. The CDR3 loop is CASSQVPSNSPLHF. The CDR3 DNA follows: TGTGCCAGCAGCCAAGTCCCCAGTAATTCACCCCTCCACTTT. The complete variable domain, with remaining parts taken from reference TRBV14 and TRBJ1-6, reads EAGVTQFPSHSVIEKGQTVTLRCDPISGHDNLYWYRRVMGKEIKFLLHFVKESKQDESGMPNNRFLAERTGGTYSTLKVQPAELEDSGVYFCASSQVPSNSPLHFGNGTRLTVT.

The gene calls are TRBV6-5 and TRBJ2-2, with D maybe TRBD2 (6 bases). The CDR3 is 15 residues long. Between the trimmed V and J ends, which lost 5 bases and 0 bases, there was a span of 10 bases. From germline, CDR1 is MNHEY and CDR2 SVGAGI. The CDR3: CASSTGLTNTGELFF. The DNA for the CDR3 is TGTGCCAGCAGTACCGGACTAACGAACACCGGGGAGCTGTTTTTT.

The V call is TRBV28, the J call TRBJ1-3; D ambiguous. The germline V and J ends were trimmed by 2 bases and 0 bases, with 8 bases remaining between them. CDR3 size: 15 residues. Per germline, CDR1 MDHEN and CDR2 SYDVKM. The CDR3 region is CASSLTPVSGNTIYF. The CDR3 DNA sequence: TGTGCCAGCAGTTTAACGCCAGTCTCTGGAAACACCATATATTTT.

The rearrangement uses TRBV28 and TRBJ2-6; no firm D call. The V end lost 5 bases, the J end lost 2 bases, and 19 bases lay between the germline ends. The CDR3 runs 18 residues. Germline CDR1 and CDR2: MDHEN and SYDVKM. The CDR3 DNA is TGTGCCAGCAGTCAGAGGCGAGGCCAGTGGGCTGGGGCCAACGTCCTGACTTTC. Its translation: CASSQRRGQWAGANVLTF.

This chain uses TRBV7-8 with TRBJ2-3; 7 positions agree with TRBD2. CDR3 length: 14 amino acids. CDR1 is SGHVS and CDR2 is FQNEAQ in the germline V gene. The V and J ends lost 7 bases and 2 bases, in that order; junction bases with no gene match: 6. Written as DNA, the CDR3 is TGTGCCAGCACCCCGCTAGCGGTCACAGATACGCAGTATTTT. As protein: CASTPLAVTDTQYF.

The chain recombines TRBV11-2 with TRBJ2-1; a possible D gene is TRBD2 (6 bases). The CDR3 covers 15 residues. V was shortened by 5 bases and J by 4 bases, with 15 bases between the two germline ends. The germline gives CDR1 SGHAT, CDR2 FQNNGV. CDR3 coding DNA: TGTGCCAGCAGCCCACCTGGCGGGATATACAATGAGCAGTTCTTC. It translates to CASSPPGGIYNEQFF.

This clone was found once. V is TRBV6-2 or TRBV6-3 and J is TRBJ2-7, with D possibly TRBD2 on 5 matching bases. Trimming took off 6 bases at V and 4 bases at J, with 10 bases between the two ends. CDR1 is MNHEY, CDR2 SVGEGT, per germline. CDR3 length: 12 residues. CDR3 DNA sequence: TGTGCCAGCAGCTGGACTGGATACGAGCAGTACTTC. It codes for CASSWTGYEQYF.

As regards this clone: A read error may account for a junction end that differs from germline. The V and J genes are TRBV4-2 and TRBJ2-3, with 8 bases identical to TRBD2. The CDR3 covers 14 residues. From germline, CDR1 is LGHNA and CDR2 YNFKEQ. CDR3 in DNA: TGTGCCAGCAGCCAAGGGACTAGCAGAGATACGCAGTATTTT. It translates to CASSQGTSRDTQYF.

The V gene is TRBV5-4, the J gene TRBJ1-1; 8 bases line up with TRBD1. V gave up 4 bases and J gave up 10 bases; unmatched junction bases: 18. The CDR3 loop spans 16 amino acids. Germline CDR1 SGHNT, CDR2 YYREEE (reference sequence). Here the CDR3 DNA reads TGTGCCAGCAGCACCGCCGGCCGGCAGGGGGCCCTCGGAGCTTTCTTT. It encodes CASSTAGRQGALGAFF.

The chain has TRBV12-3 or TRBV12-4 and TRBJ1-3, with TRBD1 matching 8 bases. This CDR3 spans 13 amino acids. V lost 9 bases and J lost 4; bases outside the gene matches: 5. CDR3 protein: CASQGAEGNTIYF. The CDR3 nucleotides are TGTGCCAGTCAGGGGGCGGAGGGAAACACCATATATTTT.

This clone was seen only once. In DNA, the CDR3 is TGTGCCAGCAGTGGGACAGGGGCGGCCGGGGAGCTGTTTTTT. This sequence encodes CASSGTGAAGELFF. The chain is built from TRBV6-6 and TRBJ2-2; 10 bases align to TRBD1. V gave up 5 bases and J gave up 6 bases; unmatched junction bases: 3. There are 14 residues in the CDR3. The germline V gene has CDR1 MNHNY and CDR2 SVGAGI (reference sequence).

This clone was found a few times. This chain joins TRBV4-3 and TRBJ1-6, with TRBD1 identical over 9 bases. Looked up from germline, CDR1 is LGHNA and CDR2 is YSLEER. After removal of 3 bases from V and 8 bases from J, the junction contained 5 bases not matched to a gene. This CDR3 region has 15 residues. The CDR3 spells CASSQLQGADSPLHF. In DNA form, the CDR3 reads TGCGCCAGCAGCCAGCTACAGGGGGCCGATTCACCCCTCCACTTT.

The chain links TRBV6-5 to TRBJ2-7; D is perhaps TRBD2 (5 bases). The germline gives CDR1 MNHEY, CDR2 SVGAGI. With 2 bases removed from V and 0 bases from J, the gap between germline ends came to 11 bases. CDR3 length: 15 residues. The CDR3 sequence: CASSYESGSSYEQYF. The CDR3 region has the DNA TGTGCCAGCAGTTACGAAAGCGGATCCTCCTACGAGCAGTACTTC.

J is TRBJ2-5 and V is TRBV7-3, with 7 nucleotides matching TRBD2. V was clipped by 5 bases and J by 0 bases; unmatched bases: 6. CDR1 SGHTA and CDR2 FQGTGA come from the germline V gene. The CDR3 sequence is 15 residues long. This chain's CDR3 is CASSPSGWYQETQYF. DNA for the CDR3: TGTGCCAGCAGCCCTAGCGGATGGTACCAAGAGACCCAGTACTTC.

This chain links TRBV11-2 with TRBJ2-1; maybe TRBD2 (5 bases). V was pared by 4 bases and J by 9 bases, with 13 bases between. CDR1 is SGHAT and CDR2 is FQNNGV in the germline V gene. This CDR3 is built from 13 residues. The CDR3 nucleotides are TGTGCCAGCAGCTCTATGGGGAGAACTGAGCAGTTCTTC. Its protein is CASSSMGRTEQFF.

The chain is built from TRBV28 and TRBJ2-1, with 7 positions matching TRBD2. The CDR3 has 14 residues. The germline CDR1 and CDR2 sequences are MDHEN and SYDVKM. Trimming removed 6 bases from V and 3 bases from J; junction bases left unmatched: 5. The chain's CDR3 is CASSSSGHYNEQFF. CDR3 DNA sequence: TGTGCCAGCAGCAGTAGCGGGCACTACAATGAGCAGTTCTTC. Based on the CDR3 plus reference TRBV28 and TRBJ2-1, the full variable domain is DVKVTQSSRYLVKRTGEKVFLECVQDMDHENMFWYRQDPGLGLRLIYFSYDVKMKEKGDIPEGYSVSREKKERFSLILESASTNQTSMYLCASSSSGHYNEQFFGPGTRLTVL.